The T cell receptor beta chain under discussion was sequenced for a study of blood T cell repertoires in COVID-19. Study-level background: The United States, Italy and Spain provided the acute and convalescent COVID-19 samples. Nucleic acid was either cDNA or gDNA, and it came from T cells, B-cell-depleted T cells, or PBMCs.

As processed by the authors: Counts of nucleated cells, estimated from reference gene primer amplification, were obtained. Data came from immunoSEQ multiplex PCR; TCRdb stores just in-frame clones and leaves some out. The V and J calls and clone size were taken over from that table, and D and trimming were inferred from the DNA. The table lists about 200,000 clones, approximately 84% of them singletons, with less than 4.5% in the top ten. Losses at the gene ends were 6 bases for V and 1 base for J; bases not matched to a gene: 7. CDR1 and CDR2 (germline): LNHNV, YYDKDF (reference sequence). The CDR3 contains 15 residues.

This clonotype was obtained from a man in his fifties with acute or convalescent COVID-19. What was sequenced was peripheral blood. The chain carries TRBV15 and TRBJ2-3; 7 bases align to TRBD1. For the CDR3, the DNA is TGTGCCACCAGTGGGACAGCATTTGGCACAGATACGCAGTATTTT. Translation: CATSGTAFGTDTQYF.